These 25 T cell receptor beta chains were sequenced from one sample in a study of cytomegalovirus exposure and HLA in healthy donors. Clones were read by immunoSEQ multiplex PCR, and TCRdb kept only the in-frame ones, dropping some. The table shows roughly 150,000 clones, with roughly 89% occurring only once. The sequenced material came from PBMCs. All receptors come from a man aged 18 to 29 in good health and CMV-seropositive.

CDR3 protein: CASSLARAGETQYF. The DNA for the CDR3 is TGCGCCAGCAGCTTGGCCAGGGCCGGAGAGACCCAGTACTTC. V usage is TRBV5-1 and J usage is TRBJ2-5; maybe TRBD1 (5 bases). Germline values: CDR1 SGHRS, CDR2 YFSETQ. The CDR3 contains 14 residues. V was clipped by 0 bases and J by 4 bases, with 10 bases between them.

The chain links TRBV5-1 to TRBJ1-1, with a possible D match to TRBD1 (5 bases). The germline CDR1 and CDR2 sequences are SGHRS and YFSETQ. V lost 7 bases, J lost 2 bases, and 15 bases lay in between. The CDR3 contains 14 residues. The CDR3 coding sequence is TGCGCCAGCGGTCAGGTACAGGCTAACACTGAAGCTTTCTTT. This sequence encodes CASGQVQANTEAFF. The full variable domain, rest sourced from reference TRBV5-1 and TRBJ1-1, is KAGVTQTPRYLIKTRGQQVTLSCSPISGHRSVSWYQQTPGQGLQFLFEYFSETQRNKGNFPGRFSGRQFSNSRSEMNVSTLELGDSALYLCASGQVQANTEAFFGQGTRLTVV.

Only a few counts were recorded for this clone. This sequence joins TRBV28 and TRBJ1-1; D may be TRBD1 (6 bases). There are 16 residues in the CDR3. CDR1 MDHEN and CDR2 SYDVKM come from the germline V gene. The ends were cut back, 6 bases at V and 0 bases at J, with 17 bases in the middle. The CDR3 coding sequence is TGTGCCAGCAGATTCGCGGGGGGCGCTCTGAACACTGAAGCTTTCTTT. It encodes CASRFAGGALNTEAFF.

CDR3 amino acids: CAARQRGAYEQYF. The CDR3 coding sequence is TGCGCCGCTCGCCAGCGGGGAGCCTACGAGCAGTACTTC. The chain combines TRBV23-1 with TRBJ2-7; 7 nucleotides agree with TRBD2. TRBV23-1 is marked as an open reading frame, function uncertain. The CDR3 runs 13 residues. V gave up 11 bases and J gave up 2 bases; unmatched junction bases: 9.

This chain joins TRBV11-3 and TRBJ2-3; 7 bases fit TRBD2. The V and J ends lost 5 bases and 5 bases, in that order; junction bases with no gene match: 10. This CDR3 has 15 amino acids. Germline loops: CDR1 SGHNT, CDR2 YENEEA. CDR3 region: CASSPTLASGDTQYF. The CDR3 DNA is TGTGCCAGCAGCCCAACCCTGGCTAGCGGAGATACGCAGTATTTT. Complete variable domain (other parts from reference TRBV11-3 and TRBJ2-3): EAGVVQSPRYKIIEKKQPVAFWCNPISGHNTLYWYLQNLGQGPELLIRYENEEAVDDSQLPKDRFSAERLKGVDSTLKIQPAELGDSAVYLCASSPTLASGDTQYFGPGTRLTVL.

The CDR3 DNA reads as TGTGCCAGCAGCAAAGAACCCCTCGGACAGGGAGAATACGAGCAGTACTTC. It yields the protein CASSKEPLGQGEYEQYF. The chain employs TRBV21-1 and TRBJ2-7; the table gives TRBD1 as D, unverified against the DNA. TRBV21-1 is an annotated pseudogene. The length of the CDR3 is 17 residues.

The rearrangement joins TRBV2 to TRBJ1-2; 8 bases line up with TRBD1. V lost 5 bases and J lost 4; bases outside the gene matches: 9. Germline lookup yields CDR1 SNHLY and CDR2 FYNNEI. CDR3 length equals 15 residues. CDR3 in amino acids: CASSTPFDRGYGYTF. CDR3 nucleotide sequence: TGTGCCAGCAGTACACCTTTCGACAGGGGCTATGGCTACACCTTC.

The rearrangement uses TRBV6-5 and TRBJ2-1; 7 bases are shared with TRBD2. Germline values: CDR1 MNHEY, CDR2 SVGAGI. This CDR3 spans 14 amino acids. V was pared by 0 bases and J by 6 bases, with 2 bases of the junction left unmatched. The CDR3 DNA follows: TGTGCCAGCAGTTACTCAGGACTAGTCAATGAGCAGTTCTTC. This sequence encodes CASSYSGLVNEQFF.

CDR3 in DNA: TGTGCCAGCAGCCAGGGGACTAGCGGGAGTTTCGGGCAGTTCTTC. Translation: CASSQGTSGSFGQFF. The rearrangement uses TRBV7-3 and TRBJ2-1; 14 nucleotides match TRBD2. The CDR3 covers 15 residues. V trimming: 5 bases; J trimming: 12 bases; junction bases outside the gene matches: 9. Germline assignment: CDR1 SGHTA and CDR2 FQGTGA.

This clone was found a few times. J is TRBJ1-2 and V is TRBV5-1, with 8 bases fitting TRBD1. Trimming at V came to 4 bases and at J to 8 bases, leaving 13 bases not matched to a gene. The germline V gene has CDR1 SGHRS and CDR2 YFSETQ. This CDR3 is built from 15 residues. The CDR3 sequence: CASSPGQGIRGGYTF. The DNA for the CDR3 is TGCGCCAGCAGCCCAGGACAGGGAATCAGGGGAGGCTACACCTTC.

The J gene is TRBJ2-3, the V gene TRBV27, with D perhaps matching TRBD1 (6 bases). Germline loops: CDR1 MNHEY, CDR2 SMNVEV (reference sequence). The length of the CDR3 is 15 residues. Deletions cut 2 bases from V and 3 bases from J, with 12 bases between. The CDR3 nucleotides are TGTGCCAGCAGTTTAAGAAGGACAGAAACAGATACGCAGTATTTT. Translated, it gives CASSLRRTETDTQYF.

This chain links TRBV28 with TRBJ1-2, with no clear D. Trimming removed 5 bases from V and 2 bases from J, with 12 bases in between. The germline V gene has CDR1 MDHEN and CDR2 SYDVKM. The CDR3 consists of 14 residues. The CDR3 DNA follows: TGTGCCAGCAGTACCGGGATGACGAACTATGGCTACACCTTC. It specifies CASSTGMTNYGYTF.

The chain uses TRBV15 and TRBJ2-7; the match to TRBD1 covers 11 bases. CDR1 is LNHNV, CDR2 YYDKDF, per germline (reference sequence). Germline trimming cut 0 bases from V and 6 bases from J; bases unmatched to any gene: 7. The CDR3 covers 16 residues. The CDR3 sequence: CATSRDLTGTGGEQYF. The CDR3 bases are TGTGCCACCAGCAGAGATCTTACCGGGACAGGGGGCGAGCAGTACTTC.

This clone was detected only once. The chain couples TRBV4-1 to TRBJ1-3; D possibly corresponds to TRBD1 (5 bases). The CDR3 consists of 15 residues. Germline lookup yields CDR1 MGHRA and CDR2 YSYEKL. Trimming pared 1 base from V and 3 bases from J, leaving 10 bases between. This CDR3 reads CASSQVGGSGNTIYF. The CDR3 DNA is TGCGCCAGCAGCCAAGTGGGGGGGAGTGGAAACACCATATATTTT.

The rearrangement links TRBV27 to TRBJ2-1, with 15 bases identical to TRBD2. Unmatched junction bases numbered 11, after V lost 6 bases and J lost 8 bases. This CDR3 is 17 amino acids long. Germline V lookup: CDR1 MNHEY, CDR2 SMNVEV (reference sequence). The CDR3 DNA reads TGTGCCAGCAGCCCCCGGGGGACTAGCGGGAGGTCCCATGAGCAGTTCTTC. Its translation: CASSPRGTSGRSHEQFF.

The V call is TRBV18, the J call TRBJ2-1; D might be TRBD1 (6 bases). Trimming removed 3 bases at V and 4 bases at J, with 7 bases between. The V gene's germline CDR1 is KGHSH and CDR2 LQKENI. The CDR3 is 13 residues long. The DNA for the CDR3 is TGTGCCAGCTCACCTGGACAGTACAATGAGCAGTTCTTC. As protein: CASSPGQYNEQFF.

DNA of the CDR3: TGTGCCAGCAGCTTGGGTGTCGCGGCCTACGAGCAGTACTTC. This gives the protein CASSLGVAAYEQYF. The chain is built from TRBV7-9 and TRBJ2-7; D unresolved. Trimming removed 3 bases from V and 2 bases from J, with 11 bases in between. The CDR3 sequence is 14 residues long. Germline V gene data show CDR1 as SEHNR and CDR2 as FQNEAQ (reference sequence).

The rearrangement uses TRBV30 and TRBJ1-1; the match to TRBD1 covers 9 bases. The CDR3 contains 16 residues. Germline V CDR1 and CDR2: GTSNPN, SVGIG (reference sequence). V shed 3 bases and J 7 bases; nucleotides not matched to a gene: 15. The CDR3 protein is CAWSRDRVSFSGEAFF. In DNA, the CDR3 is TGTGCCTGGAGCCGGGACAGGGTATCTTTCTCAGGTGAAGCTTTCTTT.

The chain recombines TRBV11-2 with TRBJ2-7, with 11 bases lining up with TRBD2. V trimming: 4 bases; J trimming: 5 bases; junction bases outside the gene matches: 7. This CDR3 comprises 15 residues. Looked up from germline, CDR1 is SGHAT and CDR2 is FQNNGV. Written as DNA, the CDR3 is TGTGCCAGCAGCTCACTAGCGGGAGTGAGTCACGAGCAGTACTTC. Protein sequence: CASSSLAGVSHEQYF. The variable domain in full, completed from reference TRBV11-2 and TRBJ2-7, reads EAGVAQSPRYKIIEKRQSVAFWCNPISGHATLYWYQQILGQGPKLLIQFQNNGVVDDSQLPKDRFSAERLKGVDSTLKIQPAKLEDSAVYLCASSSLAGVSHEQYFGPGTRLTVT.

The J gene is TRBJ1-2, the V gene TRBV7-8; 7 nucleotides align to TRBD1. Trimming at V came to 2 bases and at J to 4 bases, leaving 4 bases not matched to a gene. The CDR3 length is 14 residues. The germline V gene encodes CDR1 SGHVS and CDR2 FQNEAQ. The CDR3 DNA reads TGTGCCAGCAGCTTATTGGACAGGACCTATGGCTACACCTTC. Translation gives CASSLLDRTYGYTF.

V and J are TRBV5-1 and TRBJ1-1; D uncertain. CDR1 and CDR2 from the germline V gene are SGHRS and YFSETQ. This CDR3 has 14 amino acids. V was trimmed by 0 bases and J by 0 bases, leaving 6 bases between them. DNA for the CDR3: TGCGCCAGCAGCTTGGGGCACCTGAACACTGAAGCTTTCTTT. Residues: CASSLGHLNTEAFF. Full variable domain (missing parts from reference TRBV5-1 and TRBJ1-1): KAGVTQTPRYLIKTRGQQVTLSCSPISGHRSVSWYQQTPGQGLQFLFEYFSETQRNKGNFPGRFSGRQFSNSRSEMNVSTLELGDSALYLCASSLGHLNTEAFFGQGTRLTVV.

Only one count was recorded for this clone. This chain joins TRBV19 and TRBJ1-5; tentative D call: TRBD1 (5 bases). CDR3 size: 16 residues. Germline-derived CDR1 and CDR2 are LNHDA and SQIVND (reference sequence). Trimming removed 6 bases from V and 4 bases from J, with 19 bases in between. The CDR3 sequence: CASRSVGRTPNQPQHF. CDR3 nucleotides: TGTGCCAGTAGGTCGGTTGGAAGGACACCAAATCAGCCCCAGCATTTT. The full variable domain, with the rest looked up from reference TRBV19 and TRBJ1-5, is DGGITQSPKYLFRKEGQNVTLSCEQNLNHDAMYWYRQDPGQGLRLIYYSQIVNDFQKGDIAEGYSVSREKKESFPLTVTSAQKNPTAFYLCASRSVGRTPNQPQHFGDGTRLSIL.

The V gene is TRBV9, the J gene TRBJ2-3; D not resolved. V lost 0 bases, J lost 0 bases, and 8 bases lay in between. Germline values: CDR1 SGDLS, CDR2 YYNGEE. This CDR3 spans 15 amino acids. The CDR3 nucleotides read TGTGCCAGCAGCGTAGTGGCTAGTAGCACAGATACGCAGTATTTT. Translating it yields CASSVVASSTDTQYF. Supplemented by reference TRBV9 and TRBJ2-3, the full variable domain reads DSGVTQTPKHLITATGQRVTLRCSPRSGDLSVYWYQQSLDQGLQFLIQYYNGEERAKGNILERFSAQQFPDLHSELNLSSLELGDSALYFCASSVVASSTDTQYFGPGTRLTVL.

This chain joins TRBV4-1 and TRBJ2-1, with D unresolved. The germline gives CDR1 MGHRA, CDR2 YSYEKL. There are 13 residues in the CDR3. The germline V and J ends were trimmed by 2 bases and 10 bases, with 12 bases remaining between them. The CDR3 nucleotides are TGCGCCAGCAGCCAATCAACTAAGCTAGAGCAGTTCTTC. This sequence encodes CASSQSTKLEQFF.

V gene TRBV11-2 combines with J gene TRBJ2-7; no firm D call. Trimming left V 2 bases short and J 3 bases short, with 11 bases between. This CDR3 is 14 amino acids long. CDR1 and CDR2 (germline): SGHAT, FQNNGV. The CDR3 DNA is TGTGCCAGCAGCTTAAGGCTAGAAGGCTACGAGCAGTACTTC. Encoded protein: CASSLRLEGYEQYF.